The next 3 T cell receptor beta chains were all read from a single sample in a study of blood T cell repertoires in COVID-19. TCRdb keeps only in-frame clones here, not all; method: immunoSEQ multiplex PCR. Of about 80,000 clones listed, almost 85% are singletons. The sample comprised peripheral blood. Receptors were obtained from a man in his fifties with COVID-19, enrolled during active disease.

Note on this clone: Other nucleotide sequences in the sample specify the same CDR3. The rearrangement joins TRBV7-2 to TRBJ2-7; no clear D. Trimming cost V 5 bases and J 0 bases, with 5 bases left between them. The germline CDR1 and CDR2 sequences are SGHTA and FQGNSA. CDR3 length equals 12 residues. In DNA form, the CDR3 reads TGTGCCAGCAGCCTATACTCCTACGAGCAGTACTTC. This gives the protein CASSLYSYEQYF.

This clone was observed a handful of times. The V call is TRBV2, the J call TRBJ2-5, with TRBD2 identical over 8 bases. Per the germline V gene, CDR1 is SNHLY and CDR2 is FYNNEI. The trim removed 10 bases at V and 2 bases at J, leaving 18 bases unmatched. The CDR3 has 17 residues. The CDR3 is CAILKRPSGRTQETQYF. In nucleotides, the CDR3 is TGTGCCATCCTAAAGCGCCCTAGCGGGCGCACTCAAGAGACCCAGTACTTC.

This rearrangement joins TRBV28 to TRBJ1-2; 10 bases map to TRBD1. J lost 8 bases, V lost 2 bases, and 20 bases had no gene match. Germline loops: CDR1 MDHEN, CDR2 SYDVKM. There are 19 residues in the CDR3. The CDR3 bases are TGTGCCAGCAGTTTACCTTATCCCTCTTCCGGGACAGGGGTTCCGGGCTACACCTTC. As protein: CASSLPYPSSGTGVPGYTF.